This TCR beta chain was documented in a study of blood T cells in healthy people across ages. Using a J-beta primer mix together with a sample-barcoded 5' primer, a second PCR was run for about 7 to 12 cycles. TCRdb re-called the 5' RACE reads through MiXCR, storing one row per CDR3 protein. This table has 800,000 to 950,000 distinct CDR3 sequences, around 29% appearing once. CDR1 is LNHNV, CDR2 YYDKDF, per germline (reference sequence). This CDR3 is built from 16 residues. Trimming took off 4 bases at V and 3 bases at J, with 19 bases between the two ends. This sample also appeared in a second study, on T cells of mothers and their children.

The gene calls are TRBV15 and TRBJ2-7; TRBD1 or TRBD2 may be the D gene (5 bases each). The sequence was collected from a woman between 40 and 50 years old in good health. Sequencing was done on a sample of blood. This CDR3 is CATSTPGGQGHYEQYF. The CDR3 nucleotides read TGTGCCACCAGCACCCCTGGCGGGCAGGGTCACTACGAGCAGTACTTC.